Listed below are T cell receptor beta chains from one sample, sequenced in a study of shared clonotypes between healthy human individuals. Generated by immunoSEQ multiplex PCR, the TCRdb table keeps only in-frame clones and is missing some. The sample yields 1.5 million to 2.5 million clones, less than 95% seen once. Sequencing was performed on naive CD8+ T cells sorted from blood. The receptors stem from a young man in good health. Both conserved end residues are part of each CDR3. The D gene is left open where the match is weak. Expanded clones get a size class; other rows say once, few or many, or leave the size out.

d_call: TRBD1
v_call: TRBV27
clone_size: .
j_call: TRBJ1-6
cdr3_nt: TGTGCCAGCAGTTTGTCCGGGACAGCCCTTTATAATTCACCCCTCCACTTT
cdr3_aa: CASSLSGTALYNSPLHF

d_call: .
v_call: TRBV4-3
clone_size: .
j_call: TRBJ1-6
cdr3_nt: TGCGCCAGCAGCCAAGATTCTCCCTTTGGCTCCTATAATTCACCCCTCCACTTT
cdr3_aa: CASSQDSPFGSYNSPLHF

d_call: .
v_call: TRBV5-4
clone_size: .
j_call: TRBJ2-7
cdr3_nt: TGTGCCAGCAGCTTTGGGGGCTACGAGCAGTACTTC
cdr3_aa: CASSFGGYEQYF

d_call: TRBD1
v_call: TRBV10-2
clone_size: .
j_call: TRBJ1-2
cdr3_nt: TGCGCCAGCAGTGAGTCACAGGGGGCCCAATATGGCTACACCTTC
cdr3_aa: CASSESQGAQYGYTF

d_call: .
v_call: TRBV4-3
clone_size: .
j_call: TRBJ1-1
cdr3_nt: TGCGCCAGCAGCCAAGATGGTGGGACCCTGGAAGCTTTCTTT
cdr3_aa: CASSQDGGTLEAFF

d_call: .
v_call: TRBV4-1
clone_size: .
j_call: TRBJ2-5
cdr3_nt: TGCGCCAGCAGCCATGATAGGGAGTCAGAGACCCAGTACTTC
cdr3_aa: CASSHDRESETQYF

d_call: TRBD2
v_call: TRBV5-5
clone_size: .
j_call: TRBJ2-2
cdr3_nt: TGTGCCAGCAGCTCGGAGGGGCGGGGGTTCGAGAACACCGGGGAGCTGTTTTTT
cdr3_aa: CASSSEGRGFENTGELFF

d_call: .
v_call: TRBV6-6
clone_size: .
j_call: TRBJ2-7
cdr3_nt: TGTGCCAGCAGTTACTCTGAGGGGACCTACGAGCAGTACTTC
cdr3_aa: CASSYSEGTYEQYF

d_call: TRBD1
v_call: TRBV2
clone_size: .
j_call: TRBJ2-7
cdr3_nt: TGTGCCAGCAGCATTACTGGACAGGGGAATTACGAGCAGTACTTC
cdr3_aa: CASSITGQGNYEQYF

d_call: .
v_call: TRBV6-5
clone_size: .
j_call: TRBJ2-2
cdr3_nt: TGTGCCAGCAGTTACCTCGCTTCTTACACCGGGGAGCTGTTTTTT
cdr3_aa: CASSYLASYTGELFF

d_call: .
v_call: TRBV15
clone_size: .
j_call: TRBJ2-7
cdr3_nt: TGTGCCACCAGCAGAGCTGGTCAGGGCCCCGAGCAGTACTTC
cdr3_aa: CATSRAGQGPEQYF

d_call: .
v_call: TRBV2
clone_size: .
j_call: TRBJ2-1
cdr3_nt: TGTGCCAGCAGACCTCGTCCGGGGGAGCAGTTCTTC
cdr3_aa: CASRPRPGEQFF

d_call: .
v_call: TRBV29-1
clone_size: .
j_call: TRBJ2-7
cdr3_nt: TGCAGCGTCGAAGACACGTCCTACGAGCAGTACTTC
cdr3_aa: CSVEDTSYEQYF

d_call: TRBD2
v_call: TRBV9
clone_size: few
j_call: TRBJ2-7
cdr3_nt: TGTGCCAGCAGCGCCTCGACGGGGGGTGACGAGCAGTACTTC
cdr3_aa: CASSASTGGDEQYF

d_call: .
v_call: TRBV14
clone_size: .
j_call: TRBJ1-3
cdr3_nt: TGTGCCAGCAGCCAAGAGCGGGGGTCTGGAAACACCATATATTTT
cdr3_aa: CASSQERGSGNTIYF

d_call: .
v_call: TRBV5-1
clone_size: .
j_call: TRBJ2-3
cdr3_nt: TGCGCCAGCAGCTTGGCCTTTGGAACAGATACGCAGTATTTT
cdr3_aa: CASSLAFGTDTQYF

d_call: .
v_call: TRBV7-8
clone_size: .
j_call: TRBJ2-6
cdr3_nt: TGTGCCAGCAGCTCGCCGACTGGGGCCAACGTCCTGACTTTC
cdr3_aa: CASSSPTGANVLTF

d_call: TRBD2
v_call: TRBV15
clone_size: .
j_call: TRBJ2-1
cdr3_nt: TGTGCCACCAGCACAGGACTAGCGGGGTACAATGAGCAGTTCTTC
cdr3_aa: CATSTGLAGYNEQFF

d_call: .
v_call: TRBV30
clone_size: few
j_call: TRBJ1-2
cdr3_nt: TGTGCCTGGAGTCCCGGTTGGACGCCTAACTATGGCTACACCTTC
cdr3_aa: CAWSPGWTPNYGYTF

d_call: .
v_call: TRBV5-6
clone_size: .
j_call: TRBJ2-7
cdr3_nt: TGTGCCAGCAGCTTGATAACCTACGAGCAGTACTTC
cdr3_aa: CASSLITYEQYF

d_call: TRBD2
v_call: TRBV9
clone_size: .
j_call: TRBJ2-7
cdr3_nt: TGTGCCAGCAGCGCCCTAGCGGAACTCTCCTACGAGCAGTACTTC
cdr3_aa: CASSALAELSYEQYF

d_call: .
v_call: TRBV4-1
clone_size: .
j_call: TRBJ2-1
cdr3_nt: TGCGCCAGCAGCCATTCCGGGACAAATAACAATGAGCAGTTCTTC
cdr3_aa: CASSHSGTNNNEQFF

d_call: TRBD1
v_call: TRBV13
clone_size: .
j_call: TRBJ2-7
cdr3_nt: TGTGCCAGCAGCCAGACCTCGGGACAGTACGAGCAGTACTTC
cdr3_aa: CASSQTSGQYEQYF

d_call: .
v_call: TRBV28
clone_size: .
j_call: TRBJ2-7
cdr3_nt: TGTGCCAGCAGTTTATCGGGCAGTGGTTACGAGCAGTACTTC
cdr3_aa: CASSLSGSGYEQYF

d_call: TRBD1
v_call: TRBV19
clone_size: .
j_call: TRBJ1-4
cdr3_nt: TGTGCCAGTAGTCTTAAGGGGGCTCAGGAAAAACTGTTTTTT
cdr3_aa: CASSLKGAQEKLFF

d_call: .
v_call: TRBV4-1
clone_size: .
j_call: TRBJ2-5
cdr3_nt: TGCGCCAGCAGCCAAGAACAGGGCCCCTCGTACCAAGAGACCCAGTACTTC
cdr3_aa: CASSQEQGPSYQETQYF

d_call: .
v_call: TRBV10-3
clone_size: once
j_call: TRBJ1-1
cdr3_nt: TGTGCCATCACGGCGGGTATGAACACTGAAGCTTTCTTT
cdr3_aa: CAITAGMNTEAFF

d_call: .
v_call: TRBV2
clone_size: .
j_call: TRBJ2-7
cdr3_nt: TGTGCCAGCAGTGAGAACAGGGTAATGTATGAGCAGTACTTC
cdr3_aa: CASSENRVMYEQYF

d_call: .
v_call: TRBV7-9
clone_size: .
j_call: TRBJ2-3
cdr3_nt: TGTGCCAGCCAAGCCCCTGTTAGCACAGATACGCAGTATTTT
cdr3_aa: CASQAPVSTDTQYF

d_call: TRBD1
v_call: TRBV7-6
clone_size: .
j_call: TRBJ2-7
cdr3_nt: TGTGCCAGCAGTTTCGGGACAGGGGGAGTCTACGAGCAGTACTTC
cdr3_aa: CASSFGTGGVYEQYF

d_call: .
v_call: TRBV28
clone_size: .
j_call: TRBJ1-1
cdr3_nt: TGTGCCAGCAGTTTAACGTCCAGGCACACTGAAGCTTTCTTT
cdr3_aa: CASSLTSRHTEAFF

d_call: .
v_call: TRBV2
clone_size: .
j_call: TRBJ1-1
cdr3_nt: TGTGCCAGCATATGGACCAACACTGAAGCTTTCTTT
cdr3_aa: CASIWTNTEAFF

d_call: TRBD2
v_call: TRBV5-6
clone_size: .
j_call: TRBJ2-1
cdr3_nt: TGTGCCAGCAGACTCCTAGCGGGAGGCCCTGTCAATGAGCAGTTCTTC
cdr3_aa: CASRLLAGGPVNEQFF

d_call: TRBD2
v_call: TRBV27
clone_size: once
j_call: TRBJ2-1
cdr3_nt: TGTGCCAGCAGTTTAGCGGGAGGCTACAATGAGCAGTTCTTC
cdr3_aa: CASSLAGGYNEQFF

d_call: .
v_call: TRBV7-9
clone_size: few
j_call: TRBJ1-5
cdr3_nt: TGTGCCAGCAGCGAAGACAGGCAGCCCCAGCATTTT
cdr3_aa: CASSEDRQPQHF

d_call: .
v_call: TRBV4-1
clone_size: .
j_call: TRBJ2-5
cdr3_nt: TGCGCCAGCAGCCAAGTTTCAGTTCAAGAGACCCAGTACTTC
cdr3_aa: CASSQVSVQETQYF

d_call: .
v_call: TRBV9
clone_size: .
j_call: TRBJ1-4
cdr3_nt: TGTGCCAGCAGCGTAGACGGGGAAAATGAAAAACTGTTTTTT
cdr3_aa: CASSVDGENEKLFF

d_call: .
v_call: TRBV9
clone_size: .
j_call: TRBJ2-7
cdr3_nt: TGTGCCAGCAGCGTAGGGATGGCAGGAATCTACGAGCAGTACTTC
cdr3_aa: CASSVGMAGIYEQYF

d_call: .
v_call: TRBV5-6
clone_size: .
j_call: TRBJ1-2
cdr3_nt: TGTGCCAGCAGCTCCGTCCCGGGGACACTTGCTAACTATGGCTACACCTTC
cdr3_aa: CASSSVPGTLANYGYTF

d_call: .
v_call: TRBV11-2
clone_size: .
j_call: TRBJ1-5
cdr3_nt: TGTGCCAGCAGCTTAGAGGCAGGGTCCAATCAGCCCCAGCATTTT
cdr3_aa: CASSLEAGSNQPQHF

d_call: .
v_call: TRBV14
clone_size: .
j_call: TRBJ2-1
cdr3_nt: TGTGCCAGCAGCCACCAGGGAAGGGCCTTTTACAATGAGCAGTTCTTC
cdr3_aa: CASSHQGRAFYNEQFF

d_call: .
v_call: TRBV10-2
clone_size: .
j_call: TRBJ1-1
cdr3_nt: TGCGCCAGCAGTGGTGGATGGGTGGAATACCTGAACACTGAAGCTTTCTTT
cdr3_aa: CASSGGWVEYLNTEAFF

d_call: .
v_call: TRBV4-1
clone_size: .
j_call: TRBJ2-5
cdr3_nt: TGCGCCAGCAGCCAGCCGGGGGCTCTGGACCAGTACTTC
cdr3_aa: CASSQPGALDQYF

d_call: TRBD1
v_call: TRBV7-9
clone_size: .
j_call: TRBJ2-1
cdr3_nt: TGTGCCAGCAGCCGGTGGGGGACAGAAGACAATGAGCAGTTCTTC
cdr3_aa: CASSRWGTEDNEQFF